These 3 T cell receptor beta chains originate from one sample sequenced in a study of early T cells in non-severe SARS-CoV-2 infection. Each CDR3 protein gets one entry after TCRdb re-called the 5' RACE reads with MiXCR. The table lists some 82,000 distinct CDR3 sequences, about 12% of them singletons. Input material: whole blood. Receptors originate from an adult who was a healthcare worker with PCR-confirmed SARS-CoV-2 infection or an uninfected control (not recorded which).

This clonotype was detected a few times. V gene TRBV6-1 combines with J gene TRBJ2-2; no definite D call. V was shortened by 1 base and J by 5 bases, with 2 bases between the two germline ends. Looked up from germline, CDR1 is MNHNS and CDR2 is SASEGT. CDR3 length equals 12 residues. DNA for the CDR3: TGTGCCAGCAGTGAAGAAACCGGGGAGCTGTTTTTT. Its protein is CASSEETGELFF.

This clonotype was detected many times. The chain carries TRBV10-1 and TRBJ2-5; TRBD1 aligns across 8 bases. Germline assignment: CDR1 WNHNN and CDR2 SYGVQD (reference sequence). The CDR3 is 15 residues long. Germline trimming cut 6 bases from V and 3 bases from J; bases unmatched to any gene: 9. As DNA, the CDR3 is TGCGCCAGCAGCTACGGACAGGGTCGAGAAGAGACCCAGTACTTC. This translates into CASSYGQGREETQYF.

This clonotype was seen a handful of times. V and J are TRBV9 and TRBJ1-1; 9 positions agree with TRBD1. There are 13 residues in the CDR3. The trim removed 4 bases at V and 12 bases at J, leaving 10 bases unmatched. The germline gives CDR1 SGDLS, CDR2 YYNGEE. CDR3 nucleotide sequence: TGTGCCAGCAGCCTCAGCTGGGACAGGGCAACTTTCTTT. It translates to CASSLSWDRATFF.